This TCR beta chain originates from a study of blood T cell repertoires in COVID-19. Whole-study context: COVID-19 samples, acute and convalescent, were from the United States, Italy and Spain. The cDNA or gDNA used as material had been derived from T cells, B-cell-depleted T cells, or PBMCs.

With 3 bases removed from V and 4 bases from J, the gap between germline ends came to 9 bases. Germline CDR1 GTSNPN, CDR2 SVGIG (reference sequence). The CDR3 has 12 amino acids. In the original workflow: Researchers report that nucleated cell counts were estimated from reference gene primer amplification. Clones were read by immunoSEQ multiplex PCR, and TCRdb kept only the in-frame ones, dropping some. V and J calls and clone size are as listed in that table; D and trimming were resolved from the DNA. The table lists about 260,000 clones, about 87% of them singletons. The source material was peripheral blood. The receptor's source is a woman in her 40s who had recovered from COVID-19. The gene calls are TRBV30 and TRBJ1-1; D uncertain. CDR3 in DNA: TGTGCCTGGAGCGGGGAGGGCACTGAAGCTTTCTTT. Its translation is CAWSGEGTEAFF.